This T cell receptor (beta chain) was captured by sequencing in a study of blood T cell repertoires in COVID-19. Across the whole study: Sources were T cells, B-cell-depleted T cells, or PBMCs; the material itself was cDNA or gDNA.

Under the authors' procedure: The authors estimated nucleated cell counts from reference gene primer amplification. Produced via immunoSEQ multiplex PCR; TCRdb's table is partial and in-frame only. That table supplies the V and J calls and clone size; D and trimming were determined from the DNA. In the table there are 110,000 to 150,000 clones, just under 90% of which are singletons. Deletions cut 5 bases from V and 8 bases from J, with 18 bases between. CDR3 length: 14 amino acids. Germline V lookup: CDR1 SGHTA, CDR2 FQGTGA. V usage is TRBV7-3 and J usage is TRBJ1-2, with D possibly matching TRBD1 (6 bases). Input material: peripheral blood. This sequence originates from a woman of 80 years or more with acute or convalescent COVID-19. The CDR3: CASSPRQAVRGYTF. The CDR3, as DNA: TGTGCCAGCAGCCCTCGACAGGCGGTGAGGGGCTACACCTTC.